The T cell receptor beta chain described here comes from a study of blood T cell repertoires in COVID-19. Study context: Acute-phase and convalescent COVID-19 samples originated in the United States, Italy and Spain.

The sample holds one count of this clone. A much larger clone lies one base from this, so it may be a read error. CDR3 length: 14 residues. Germline V gives CDR1 SGHVS, CDR2 FQNEAQ. The V end was cut by 2 bases, the J end by 1 base, with 5 bases between. TCRdb's table, derived via immunoSEQ multiplex PCR, lists solely in-frame clones and lacks some. The table has around 140,000 clones, over 60% seen once. The sequenced material came from peripheral blood. This clonotype was sampled from a woman at least 80 years old with active or convalescent COVID-19. V and J are TRBV7-8 and TRBJ2-2; no clear D gene. CDR3 protein: CASSLRVNTGELFF. The CDR3 DNA is TGTGCCAGCAGCTTACGGGTGAACACCGGGGAGCTGTTTTTT.